Listed below are T cell receptor beta chains from one sample, sequenced in a study. TCRdb called the RT-PCR reads again in MiXCR, with one record for every CDR3 protein. The table lists fewer than 800,000 distinct CDR3 sequences, 12% to 15% of them singletons. Sequences were obtained from memory CD4+ T cells from blood. The receptor set was obtained from a female donor in good health, serving as a healthy control. CDR3s leave out the opening cysteine and the closing phenylalanine or tryptophan.

V gene	CDR3 length	J gene	CDR3 protein
TRBV7-9	12	TRBJ1-2	ASSFEGADYGYT
TRBV5-1	13	TRBJ2-3	ASSLGSVPTDTQY
TRBV20-1	13	TRBJ2-3	SPTHPGTSADTQY
TRBV6-2/TRBV6-3	11	TRBJ2-5	ASTPEMQETQY
TRBV6-2/TRBV6-3	11	TRBJ2-1	ASKVAGANEQF
TRBV7-2	13	TRBJ2-7	ASSLSTGHPYEQY
TRBV9	10	TRBJ1-4	ASSAYGEKLF
TRBV28	13	TRBJ2-7	ASSILGKTPYEQY
TRBV20-1	11	TRBJ1-2	SARGQGGMGYT
TRBV18	13	TRBJ2-1	ASSPLQGEGLSVV